Following are 22 T cell receptor beta chains from one sample sequenced in a study of T cell responses to AZD1222 COVID-19 vaccine. Produced via immunoSEQ multiplex PCR; TCRdb's table is partial and in-frame only. The sample consists of 120,000 or so clones, about four fifths of them appearing once. Sequencing used peripheral blood, obtained on day 0 of AZD1222 vaccination. The receptor set was obtained from an adult in good health.

The chain combines TRBV27 with TRBJ2-1, with 9 nucleotides matching TRBD2. CDR1 is MNHEY and CDR2 is SMNVEV in the germline V gene (reference sequence). V lost 6 bases and J lost 13; bases outside the gene matches: 19. The CDR3 length is 16 residues. This chain's CDR3 is CASSLAVASGTTTQFF. The CDR3 DNA reads TGTGCCAGCAGCCTTGCTGTGGCTAGCGGGACCACCACCCAGTTCTTC.

This clone was detected a few times. The V call is TRBV7-2, the J call TRBJ2-1; no firm D call. Trimming stripped 5 bases from V and 0 bases from J, with 11 bases between. The CDR3 totals 15 residues. Germline CDR1 SGHTA, CDR2 FQGNSA. In DNA form, the CDR3 reads TGTGCCAGCAGCCAGGAGAGAAGCTCCTACAATGAGCAGTTCTTC. Translated, it gives CASSQERSSYNEQFF.

The V gene is TRBV5-1, the J gene TRBJ1-1; possible D gene TRBD1, 6 bases. This CDR3 contains 16 residues. V shed 4 bases and J shed 2 bases, with 18 bases lying between them. The germline CDR1 and CDR2 sequences are SGHRS and YFSETQ. CDR3 sequence (DNA): TGCGCCAGCAGCCCCGGAGGGGGAGCGGGCAACACTGAAGCTTTCTTT. This sequence encodes CASSPGGGAGNTEAFF.

In this sample, this clone turned up a few times. This chain connects TRBV28 to TRBJ1-2; D is perhaps TRBD1 (6 bases). The CDR3 contains 12 residues. CDR1 and CDR2 from the germline V gene are MDHEN and SYDVKM. V lost 7 bases to trimming and J lost 8 bases, with 14 bases between them. CDR3 bases: TGTGCCAGCACCACCGGACAGAGGGGCTACACCTTC. Residues: CASTTGQRGYTF.

This clone appeared a few times. The chain recombines TRBV7-8 with TRBJ1-4, with D perhaps TRBD1 (6 bases). Trimming removed 5 bases at V and 5 bases at J, with 15 bases between. The germline V gene encodes CDR1 SGHVS and CDR2 FQNEAQ. This CDR3 has 15 residues. CDR3 amino acids: CASSPDRFENEKLFF. DNA for the CDR3: TGTGCCAGCAGCCCCGACAGGTTCGAGAATGAAAAACTGTTTTTT.

The gene calls are TRBV9 and TRBJ2-1; D perhaps matches TRBD2 (5 bases). Germline lookup yields CDR1 SGDLS and CDR2 YYNGEE. V was shortened by 6 bases and J by 4 bases, with 11 bases between the two germline ends. The CDR3 runs to 13 residues. The CDR3, as DNA: TGTGCCAGCACCGGGATAGGGTACAATGAGCAGTTCTTC. As protein: CASTGIGYNEQFF. Variable domain in full (rest from reference TRBV9 and TRBJ2-1): DSGVTQTPKHLITATGQRVTLRCSPRSGDLSVYWYQQSLDQGLQFLIQYYNGEERAKGNILERFSAQQFPDLHSELNLSSLELGDSALYFCASTGIGYNEQFFGPGTRLTVL.

This clone was recorded only once. The chain employs TRBV19 and TRBJ1-1; 7 bases are a match to TRBD1. Trimming at V came to 5 bases and at J to 1 base, leaving 4 bases not matched to a gene. The germline V gene encodes CDR1 LNHDA and CDR2 SQIVND (reference sequence). This CDR3 region has 14 residues. The CDR3 region is CASSPRQGNTEAFF. CDR3 nucleotides: TGTGCCAGTAGTCCCCGACAGGGGAACACTGAAGCTTTCTTT. The full variable domain, rest sourced from reference TRBV19 and TRBJ1-1, is DGGITQSPKYLFRKEGQNVTLSCEQNLNHDAMYWYRQDPGQGLRLIYYSQIVNDFQKGDIAEGYSVSREKKESFPLTVTSAQKNPTAFYLCASSPRQGNTEAFFGQGTRLTVV.

This clone was found a few times. The chain uses TRBV18 and TRBJ1-4; D is perhaps TRBD1 (6 bases). V was clipped by 3 bases and J by 3 bases, with 23 bases between them. Germline assignment: CDR1 KGHSH and CDR2 LQKENI. The CDR3 covers 19 residues. The CDR3 protein is CASSPGPEPAQGPNEKLFF. The CDR3 region has the DNA TGTGCCAGCTCACCCGGGCCGGAACCGGCACAGGGCCCTAATGAAAAACTGTTTTTT. Using reference TRBV18 and TRBJ1-4 for the parts outside the CDR3, the full variable domain is NAGVMQNPRHLVRRRGQEARLRCSPMKGHSHVYWYRQLPEEGLKFMVYLQKENIIDESGMPKERFSAEFPKEGPSILRIQQVVRGDSAAYFCASSPGPEPAQGPNEKLFFGSGTQLSVL.

This chain links TRBV3-1 (or the pseudogene TRBV3-2) with TRBJ2-1; D may match TRBD1 or TRBD2 (5 bases each). The ends were cut back, 1 base at V and 5 bases at J, with 24 bases in the middle. This CDR3 contains 19 residues. Germline values: CDR1 LGHDT, CDR2 YNNKEL (reference sequence). The CDR3 loop reads CASSQAHLGRTPRDNEQFF. DNA for the CDR3: TGTGCCAGCAGCCAAGCTCATCTGGGGCGTACTCCGAGGGACAATGAGCAGTTCTTC.

The gene calls are TRBV7-2 and TRBJ2-3; D is ambiguous. This CDR3 is 14 amino acids long. V lost 4 bases, J lost 6 bases, and 14 bases lay in between. CDR1 is SGHTA, CDR2 FQGNSA, per germline. The CDR3 reads CASSSTRGGDTQYF. CDR3 bases: TGTGCCAGCAGCTCTACTCGCGGTGGGGATACGCAGTATTTT.

The rearrangement links TRBV4-1 to TRBJ2-5; no definite D call. V was pared by 4 bases and J by 0 bases, with 9 bases between. The CDR3 extends over 14 amino acids. Germline-derived CDR1 and CDR2 are MGHRA and YSYEKL. Here the CDR3 reads CASSRYTDQETQYF. CDR3 DNA: TGCGCCAGCAGCCGATACACGGACCAAGAGACCCAGTACTTC.

The rearrangement links TRBV6-1 to TRBJ1-3; possible D gene TRBD1, 5 bases. Germline-derived CDR1 and CDR2 are MNHNS and SASEGT. The length of the CDR3 is 14 residues. Deletions cut 1 base from V and 15 bases from J, with 19 bases between. In DNA, the CDR3 is TGTGCCAGCAGTGAAGACGCCAGGACGGGGGTGAAATATTTT. Translating it yields CASSEDARTGVKYF.

The V gene is TRBV28, the J gene TRBJ2-1, with 16 bases fitting TRBD2. The V segment lost 6 bases and the J segment 0 bases; nucleotides outside the gene matches: 8. This CDR3 comprises 19 residues. Germline loops: CDR1 MDHEN, CDR2 SYDVKM. CDR3 nucleotides: TGTGCCAGCAGCCTGTCGGGACTAGCGGGGGGGAGCTCCTACAATGAGCAGTTCTTC. It codes for CASSLSGLAGGSSYNEQFF.

The chain recombines TRBV19 with TRBJ1-3, with 9 bases fitting TRBD1. V trimming: 6 bases; J trimming: 3 bases; junction bases outside the gene matches: 6. CDR3 size: 15 residues. The germline V gene has CDR1 LNHDA and CDR2 SQIVND (reference sequence). Written as DNA, the CDR3 is TGTGCCAGTAGCCTGACAGGGGGGAATGGAAACACCATATATTTT. It encodes CASSLTGGNGNTIYF.

The rearrangement links TRBV10-3 to TRBJ1-2; 9 bases map to TRBD1. CDR1 and CDR2 (germline): ENHRY, SYGVKD. The CDR3 is 15 amino acids. J gave up 8 bases and V 4 bases, and 11 bases lay outside the gene matches. CDR3 sequence (DNA): TGTGCCATCAGTGCAGGACAGGGGAGAAACGACGGCTACACCTTC. Amino acids: CAISAGQGRNDGYTF.

The chain carries TRBV6-1 and TRBJ2-1; D is uncertain. This CDR3 spans 17 amino acids. CDR1 is MNHNS, CDR2 SASEGT, per germline. V shed 1 base and J shed 0 bases, with 13 bases lying between them. The CDR3 DNA reads TGTGCCAGCAGTGAAGTTACGGGCCCGAGCTCCTACAATGAGCAGTTCTTC. Encoded protein: CASSEVTGPSSYNEQFF.

The chain recombines TRBV5-4 with TRBJ2-3, with D perhaps given as TRBD1 or TRBD2 (5 bases each). CDR1 SGHNT and CDR2 YYREEE come from the germline V gene (reference sequence). V was trimmed by 1 base and J by 0 bases, leaving 15 bases between them. CDR3 length: 17 residues. The CDR3 coding sequence is TGTGCCAGCAGCTTGCTCGGGGCAGCAACTAGCACAGATACGCAGTATTTT. Its translation: CASSLLGAATSTDTQYF.

For this clone: At one end, the junction sequence differs from germline, possibly due to a read error. V and J are TRBV27 and TRBJ2-3, with D unclear. This CDR3 region has 13 residues. Germline V gene sequence: CDR1 MNHEY, CDR2 SMNVEV (reference sequence). The CDR3 DNA is TGTGCCAGCAGTCCAAGGTCCCAGTTGCTGAGCATTTTT. It translates to CASSPRSQLLSIF.

CDR3: CATIRDSYGYTF. For the CDR3, the DNA is TGTGCCACCATCCGGGACAGCTATGGCTACACCTTC. The rearrangement joins TRBV24-1 to TRBJ1-2; 7 nucleotides match TRBD1. Trimming cost V 8 bases and J 4 bases; bases outside gene matches: 3. CDR1 and CDR2 from the germline V gene are KGHDR and SFDVKD. CDR3 size: 12 residues.

This rearrangement joins TRBV7-2 to TRBJ1-6; D may be TRBD1 (5 bases). The V end was cut by 0 bases, the J end by 8 bases, with 11 bases between. The germline V gene has CDR1 SGHTA and CDR2 FQGNSA. The CDR3 sequence is 15 residues long. The DNA of the CDR3 is TGTGCCAGCAGCTTAGCGGGGCCAGTGGATTCACCCCTCCACTTT. Its protein is CASSLAGPVDSPLHF.

This chain joins TRBV4-1 and TRBJ2-7, with TRBD1 identical over 9 bases. CDR1 and CDR2 (germline): MGHRA, YSYEKL. After removal of 3 bases from V and 3 bases from J, the junction contained 3 bases not matched to a gene. This CDR3 has 14 residues. CDR3 sequence (DNA): TGCGCCAGCAGCCACCCGGGACAGGGCTACGAGCAGTACTTC. Amino acids: CASSHPGQGYEQYF.

This clone was picked up one time. This sequence may be a read error, since a much larger clone differs from it by one base. This chain uses TRBV6-6 with TRBJ1-2; 8 nucleotides align to TRBD1. Unmatched junction bases numbered 2, after V lost 5 bases and J lost 3 bases. Per germline, CDR1 MNHNY and CDR2 SVGAGI (reference sequence). The CDR3 is 13 amino acids. Here the CDR3 reads CASSQTGDYGYTF. In nucleotides, the CDR3 is TGTGCCAGCAGTCAGACAGGGGACTATGGCTACACCTTC.